This is a list of T cell receptor beta chains from one sample in a study of cytomegalovirus exposure and HLA in healthy donors. Clones were read by immunoSEQ multiplex PCR, and TCRdb kept only the in-frame ones, dropping some. This sample has roughly 250,000 clones, with approximately 83% found just once. The sample was PBMCs. Source of these receptors: a woman aged 25 to 39 in good health and CMV-seropositive. Both conserved end residues are part of each CDR3. Each record gives: J gene, clone size, D gene, V gene, CDR3 DNA, CDR3 protein. A D gene is named only where the DNA matches it firmly. Rows may omit the clone size; those that give it use once, few, many or a size class.

j_gene: TRBJ2-7
abundance: NA
d_gene: NA
v_gene: TRBV6-1
CDR3nt: TGTGCCAGCACCGAACCTGGACAGTCCCCTGGCGAGCAGTACTTC
CDR3aa: CASTEPGQSPGEQYF

j_gene: TRBJ2-7
abundance: NA
d_gene: NA
v_gene: TRBV14
CDR3nt: TGTGCCAGCAGCCCAGGTGCAGGGCCCTACGAGCAGTACTTC
CDR3aa: CASSPGAGPYEQYF

j_gene: TRBJ2-1
abundance: NA
d_gene: TRBD2
v_gene: TRBV9
CDR3nt: TGTGCCAGCAGCGCCCCCGGGACTAGCGCCTTCAATGAGCAGTTCTTC
CDR3aa: CASSAPGTSAFNEQFF

j_gene: TRBJ2-2
abundance: few
d_gene: TRBD1
v_gene: TRBV6-1
CDR3nt: TGTGCCAGCAGTGATTCCGGCAGGGGGTTTGACACCGGGGAGCTGTTTTTT
CDR3aa: CASSDSGRGFDTGELFF

j_gene: TRBJ2-2
abundance: NA
d_gene: TRBD2
v_gene: TRBV27
CDR3nt: TGTGCCAGCAGTTTATTAGGACTAGCGGGGCCTACGAACACCGGGGAGCTGTTTTTT
CDR3aa: CASSLLGLAGPTNTGELFF

j_gene: TRBJ1-2
abundance: NA
d_gene: TRBD1
v_gene: TRBV6-1
CDR3nt: TGTGCCAGCAGGGGGACAGATTCCTATGGCTACACCTTC
CDR3aa: CASRGTDSYGYTF

j_gene: TRBJ2-5
abundance: NA
d_gene: TRBD2
v_gene: TRBV5-1
CDR3nt: TGCGCCAGCAGCTTGCCCGGGACTAGCGTAGAGACCCAGTACTTC
CDR3aa: CASSLPGTSVETQYF

j_gene: TRBJ2-1
abundance: NA
d_gene: TRBD2
v_gene: TRBV18
CDR3nt: TGTGCCAGCTCACCCCTACTAGCGGGAGTTGAAGAGCAGTTCTTC
CDR3aa: CASSPLLAGVEEQFF

j_gene: TRBJ2-1
abundance: NA
d_gene: TRBD1
v_gene: TRBV7-6
CDR3nt: TGTGCCAGCAGCCAAAGTGGGGACAGGGGGCACCACGAGGTCCATGAGCAGTTCTTC
CDR3aa: CASSQSGDRGHHEVHEQFF

j_gene: TRBJ2-3
abundance: NA
d_gene: TRBD2
v_gene: TRBV7-6
CDR3nt: TGTGCCAGCAGCTTTGGGCGGGAGGGCCTTCTGGGTACAGATACGCAGTATTTT
CDR3aa: CASSFGREGLLGTDTQYF

j_gene: TRBJ2-7
abundance: few
d_gene: NA
v_gene: TRBV30
CDR3nt: TGTGCCTGGAGTGTATCTATCTACTACGAGCAGTACTTC
CDR3aa: CAWSVSIYYEQYF

j_gene: TRBJ2-5
abundance: NA
d_gene: NA
v_gene: TRBV19
CDR3nt: TGTGCCAGTAGTGCCGGGGTAGGGGAGACCCAGTACTTC
CDR3aa: CASSAGVGETQYF

j_gene: TRBJ1-4
abundance: NA
d_gene: NA
v_gene: TRBV5-8
CDR3nt: TGTGCCAGCGCAGGCAGCCATAATGAAAAACTGTTTTTT
CDR3aa: CASAGSHNEKLFF

j_gene: TRBJ1-2
abundance: NA
d_gene: TRBD1
v_gene: TRBV6-1
CDR3nt: TGTGCCTCAGAAGATCCGGGACAGGGGAACTATGGCTACACCTTC
CDR3aa: CASEDPGQGNYGYTF

j_gene: TRBJ2-7
abundance: NA
d_gene: NA
v_gene: TRBV19
CDR3nt: TGTGCCAGTAGCACCACTAGTATTCGCAACGAGCAGTACTTC
CDR3aa: CASSTTSIRNEQYF

j_gene: TRBJ2-1
abundance: NA
d_gene: TRBD2
v_gene: TRBV29-1
CDR3nt: TGCAGCTCGCACCAGAGGGCTAGCGGATCCTACAATGAGCAGTTCTTC
CDR3aa: CSSHQRASGSYNEQFF

j_gene: TRBJ1-1
abundance: NA
d_gene: NA
v_gene: TRBV27
CDR3nt: TGTGCCAGCAGCTCCAGAGGGGGAATCGCTGAAGCTTTCTTT
CDR3aa: CASSSRGGIAEAFF

j_gene: TRBJ2-3
abundance: NA
d_gene: TRBD2
v_gene: TRBV27
CDR3nt: TGTGCCAGCAGCCAGAAGACTAGCGGGAGTGTAGACACAGATACGCAGTATTTT
CDR3aa: CASSQKTSGSVDTDTQYF

j_gene: TRBJ2-3
abundance: NA
d_gene: TRBD2
v_gene: TRBV27
CDR3nt: TGTGCCAGCAGTTCCCGGACTAGCGGAGGGGCAGATACGCAGTATTTT
CDR3aa: CASSSRTSGGADTQYF

j_gene: TRBJ2-2
abundance: NA
d_gene: TRBD2
v_gene: TRBV5-1
CDR3nt: TGCGCCAGCCGACGCTCCCTCCCGGGAGGGAATTCTGCCGGGGAGCTGTTTTTT
CDR3aa: CASRRSLPGGNSAGELFF

j_gene: TRBJ1-2
abundance: once
d_gene: TRBD1
v_gene: TRBV18
CDR3nt: TGTGCCAGCTCACCTGACAGGGGCACCTATGGCTACACCTTC
CDR3aa: CASSPDRGTYGYTF

j_gene: TRBJ2-7
abundance: NA
d_gene: NA
v_gene: TRBV15
CDR3nt: TGTGCCACCAGCAGAGATCGGGGGAGTCGAAACTTC
CDR3aa: CATSRDRGSRNF

j_gene: TRBJ2-3
abundance: NA
d_gene: TRBD2
v_gene: TRBV29-1
CDR3nt: TGCAGCGTCGTCCTAGCGGGAAGCACAGATACGCAGTATTTT
CDR3aa: CSVVLAGSTDTQYF

j_gene: TRBJ1-1
abundance: NA
d_gene: NA
v_gene: TRBV19
CDR3nt: TGTGCCAGCCATTCTAGGGGGACTGAAGCTTTCTTT
CDR3aa: CASHSRGTEAFF

j_gene: TRBJ2-6
abundance: NA
d_gene: TRBD1
v_gene: TRBV5-4
CDR3nt: TGTGCCAGCAGCTTAGGAGGACAGGGCTTCTCTGGGGCCAACGTCCTGACTTTC
CDR3aa: CASSLGGQGFSGANVLTF

j_gene: TRBJ2-7
abundance: NA
d_gene: NA
v_gene: TRBV5-4
CDR3nt: TGTGCCAGCAGCTTGCAGGGACACCCCTCCTACGAGCAGTACTTC
CDR3aa: CASSLQGHPSYEQYF

j_gene: TRBJ2-5
abundance: NA
d_gene: TRBD2
v_gene: TRBV30
CDR3nt: TGTGCCTGGAGCCCACTAGCGGGAAAAGGGACCCAGTACTTC
CDR3aa: CAWSPLAGKGTQYF

j_gene: TRBJ1-4
abundance: NA
d_gene: NA
v_gene: TRBV9
CDR3nt: TGTGCCAGCAGCGAAACTTTGGGGGGTGCTAATGAAAAACTGTTTTTT
CDR3aa: CASSETLGGANEKLFF

j_gene: TRBJ1-2
abundance: NA
d_gene: NA
v_gene: TRBV5-1
CDR3nt: TGCGCCAGCAGCTTGTCAGGGGAGAGTGGCTACACCTTC
CDR3aa: CASSLSGESGYTF

j_gene: TRBJ2-3
abundance: NA
d_gene: NA
v_gene: TRBV9
CDR3nt: TGTGCCAGCAGCCCCTTTAACACAGATACGCAGTATTTT
CDR3aa: CASSPFNTDTQYF

j_gene: TRBJ1-3
abundance: NA
d_gene: TRBD1
v_gene: TRBV11-2
CDR3nt: TGTGCCAGCAGCTTAGTCCGGACAGGGTCAGTCTCTGGAAACACCATATATTTT
CDR3aa: CASSLVRTGSVSGNTIYF

j_gene: TRBJ2-1
abundance: NA
d_gene: TRBD2
v_gene: TRBV4-2
CDR3nt: TGTGCCAGCAGGATGGGACTAGCGCCGGGCAATGAGCAGTTCTTC
CDR3aa: CASRMGLAPGNEQFF

j_gene: TRBJ1-5
abundance: NA
d_gene: NA
v_gene: TRBV19
CDR3nt: TGTGCCAGTAGTATAGACCTAATTCGGCCCCAGCATTTT
CDR3aa: CASSIDLIRPQHF

j_gene: TRBJ2-5
abundance: once
d_gene: TRBD2
v_gene: TRBV9
CDR3nt: TGTGCCAGCAGCGTAGGGTTAGCGGGAGGGCGAGAGACCCAGTACTTC
CDR3aa: CASSVGLAGGRETQYF

j_gene: TRBJ2-1
abundance: NA
d_gene: TRBD2
v_gene: TRBV19
CDR3nt: TGTGCCAGTAGTATCGTCGCGGGAGAGAGTGAGCAGTTCTTC
CDR3aa: CASSIVAGESEQFF

j_gene: TRBJ2-1
abundance: NA
d_gene: NA
v_gene: TRBV21-1
CDR3nt: TGTGCCAGCAAGCCTCTAGCGGCCTACAATGAGCAGTTCTTC
CDR3aa: CASKPLAAYNEQFF

j_gene: TRBJ2-5
abundance: NA
d_gene: NA
v_gene: TRBV2
CDR3nt: TGTGCCAGCAGTGAAGTGGGGAGGCAGGACAATAGAGAAGAGACCCAGTACTTC
CDR3aa: CASSEVGRQDNREETQYF

j_gene: TRBJ2-2
abundance: NA
d_gene: NA
v_gene: TRBV28
CDR3nt: TGTGCCAGCAGTCTCTATTTCGGGGAGCTGTTTTTT
CDR3aa: CASSLYFGELFF

j_gene: TRBJ2-2
abundance: NA
d_gene: TRBD2
v_gene: TRBV19
CDR3nt: TGTGCCAGTAAGGGGACTAGCGGGATGGGGGGAAAGCTGTTTTTT
CDR3aa: CASKGTSGMGGKLFF

j_gene: TRBJ1-1
abundance: NA
d_gene: NA
v_gene: TRBV9
CDR3nt: TGTGCCAGCAGCGTTTGGGGGCGATCTGAAGCTTTCTTT
CDR3aa: CASSVWGRSEAFF

j_gene: TRBJ2-5
abundance: NA
d_gene: TRBD2
v_gene: TRBV27
CDR3nt: TGTGCCAGCACCATTAGGGCGGGAGTGACCGGGACTCCCCAAGAGACCCAGTACTTC
CDR3aa: CASTIRAGVTGTPQETQYF